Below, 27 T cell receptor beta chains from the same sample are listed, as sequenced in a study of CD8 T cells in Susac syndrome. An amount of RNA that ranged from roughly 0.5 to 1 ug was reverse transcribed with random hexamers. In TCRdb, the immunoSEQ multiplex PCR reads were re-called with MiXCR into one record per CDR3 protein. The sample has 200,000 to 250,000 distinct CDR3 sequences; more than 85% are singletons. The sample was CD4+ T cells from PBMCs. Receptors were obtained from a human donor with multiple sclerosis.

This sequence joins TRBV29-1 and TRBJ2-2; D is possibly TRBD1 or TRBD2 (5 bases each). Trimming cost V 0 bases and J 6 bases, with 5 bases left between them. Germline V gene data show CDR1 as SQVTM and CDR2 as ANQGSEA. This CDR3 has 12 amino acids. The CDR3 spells CSVEEGPGELFF. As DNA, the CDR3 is TGCAGCGTTGAAGAGGGACCCGGGGAGCTGTTTTTT.

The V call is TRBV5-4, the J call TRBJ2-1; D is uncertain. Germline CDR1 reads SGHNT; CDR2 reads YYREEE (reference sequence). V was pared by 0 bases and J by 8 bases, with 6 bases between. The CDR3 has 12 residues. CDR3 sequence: CASSLESDEQFF. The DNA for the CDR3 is TGTGCCAGCAGCTTGGAATCAGATGAGCAGTTCTTC.

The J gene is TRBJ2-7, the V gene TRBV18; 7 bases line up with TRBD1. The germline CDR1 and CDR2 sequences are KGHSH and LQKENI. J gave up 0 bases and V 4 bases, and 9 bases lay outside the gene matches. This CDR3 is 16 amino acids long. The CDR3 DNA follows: TGTGCCAGCTCACTCGCCGGACAGGCGAGCTCCTACGAGCAGTACGTC. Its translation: CASSLAGQASSYEQYV.

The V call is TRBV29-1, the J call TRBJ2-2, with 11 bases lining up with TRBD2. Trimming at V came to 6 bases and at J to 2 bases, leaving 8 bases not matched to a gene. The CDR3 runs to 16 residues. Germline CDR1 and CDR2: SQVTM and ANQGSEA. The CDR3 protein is CSVGLTSGGNTGELFF. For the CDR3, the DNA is TGCAGCGTCGGTCTAACTAGCGGGGGTAACACCGGGGAGCTGTTTTTT.

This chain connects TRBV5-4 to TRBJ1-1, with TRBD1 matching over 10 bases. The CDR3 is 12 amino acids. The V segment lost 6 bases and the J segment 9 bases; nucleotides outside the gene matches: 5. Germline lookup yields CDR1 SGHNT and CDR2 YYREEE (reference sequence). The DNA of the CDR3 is TGTGCCAGCACCCTAGACAGGGGGCAAGCTTTCTTT. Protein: CASTLDRGQAFF.

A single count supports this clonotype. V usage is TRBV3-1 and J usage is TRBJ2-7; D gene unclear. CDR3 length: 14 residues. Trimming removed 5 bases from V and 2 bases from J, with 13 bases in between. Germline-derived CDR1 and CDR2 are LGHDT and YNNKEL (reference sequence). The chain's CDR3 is CASSSPARPYEQYV. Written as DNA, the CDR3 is TGTGCCAGCAGCTCACCAGCGAGACCCTACGAGCAGTACGTC.

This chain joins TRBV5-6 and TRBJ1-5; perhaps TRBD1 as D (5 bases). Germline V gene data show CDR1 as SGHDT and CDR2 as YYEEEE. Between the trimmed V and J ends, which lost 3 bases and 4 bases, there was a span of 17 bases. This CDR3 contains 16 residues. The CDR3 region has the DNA TGTGCCAGCAGCTGGGGGAGGGACCTCGGAAATCAGCCCCAGCATTTT. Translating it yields CASSWGRDLGNQPQHF. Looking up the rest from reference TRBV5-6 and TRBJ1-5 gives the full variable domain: DAGVTQSPTHLIKTRGQQVTLRCSPKSGHDTVSWYQQALGQGPQFIFQYYEEEERQRGNFPDRFSGHQFPNYSSELNVNALLLGDSALYLCASSWGRDLGNQPQHFGDGTRLSIL.

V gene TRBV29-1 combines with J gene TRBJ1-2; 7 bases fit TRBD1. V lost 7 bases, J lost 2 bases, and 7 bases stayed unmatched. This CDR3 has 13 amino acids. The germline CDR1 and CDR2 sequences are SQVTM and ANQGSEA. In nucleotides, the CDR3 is TGCAGCGCCACCAAGGGGGCGAACTATGGCTACACCTTC. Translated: CSATKGANYGYTF. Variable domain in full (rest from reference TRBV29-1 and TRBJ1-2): SAVISQKPSRDICQRGTSLTIQCQVDSQVTMMFWYRQQPGQSLTLIATANQGSEATYESGFVIDKFPISRPNLTFSTLTVSNMSPEDSSIYLCSATKGANYGYTFGSGTRLTVV.

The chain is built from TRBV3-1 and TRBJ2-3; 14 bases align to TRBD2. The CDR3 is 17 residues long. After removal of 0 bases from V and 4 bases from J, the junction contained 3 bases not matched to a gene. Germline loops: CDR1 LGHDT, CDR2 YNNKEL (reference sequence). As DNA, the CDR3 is TGTGCCAGCAGCCAAGATGGGACTAGCGGGGGATCAGATACGCAGTATTTT. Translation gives CASSQDGTSGGSDTQYF.

The DNA of the CDR3 is TGTGCCAGCAGCGTAGGGGACTCAAGGACCCAGTACTTC. Translation: CASSVGDSRTQYF. V usage is TRBV9 and J usage is TRBJ2-5; D possibly corresponds to TRBD2 (6 bases). Between the trimmed V and J ends, which lost 0 bases and 7 bases, there was a span of 10 bases. Per the germline V gene, CDR1 is SGDLS and CDR2 is YYNGEE. The CDR3 contains 13 residues.

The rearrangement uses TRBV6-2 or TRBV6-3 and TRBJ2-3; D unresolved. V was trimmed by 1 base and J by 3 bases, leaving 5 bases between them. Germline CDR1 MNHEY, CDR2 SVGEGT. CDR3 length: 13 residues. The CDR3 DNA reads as TGTGCCAGCAGTTACTACGTTACAGATACGCAGTATTTT. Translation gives CASSYYVTDTQYF.

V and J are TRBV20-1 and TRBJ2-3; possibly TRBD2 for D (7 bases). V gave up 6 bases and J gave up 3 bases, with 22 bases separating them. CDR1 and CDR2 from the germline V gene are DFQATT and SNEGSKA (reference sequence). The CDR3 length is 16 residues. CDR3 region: CSALHRGAPSTDTQYF. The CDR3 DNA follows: TGCAGTGCGCTCCATCGGGGGGCCCCCAGTACAGATACGCAGTATTTT.

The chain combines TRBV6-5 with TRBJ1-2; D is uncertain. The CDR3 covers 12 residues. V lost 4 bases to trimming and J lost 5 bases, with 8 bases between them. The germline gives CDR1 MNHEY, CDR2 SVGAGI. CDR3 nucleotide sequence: TGTGCCAGCAGTTCGAGGGTATATGGCTACACCTTC. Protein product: CASSSRVYGYTF.

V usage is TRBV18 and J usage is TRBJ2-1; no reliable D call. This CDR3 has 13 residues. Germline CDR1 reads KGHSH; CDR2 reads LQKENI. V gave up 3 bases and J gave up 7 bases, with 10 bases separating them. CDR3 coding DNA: TGTGCCAGCTCACCGGGTCTAGAAAATGAGCAGTTCTTC. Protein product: CASSPGLENEQFF.

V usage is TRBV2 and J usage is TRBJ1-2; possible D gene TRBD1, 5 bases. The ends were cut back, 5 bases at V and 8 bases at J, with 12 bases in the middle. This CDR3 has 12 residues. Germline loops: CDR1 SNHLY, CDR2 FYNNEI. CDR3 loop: CASSTGARGYTF. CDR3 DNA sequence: TGTGCCAGCAGTACAGGCGCCCGGGGCTACACCTTC.

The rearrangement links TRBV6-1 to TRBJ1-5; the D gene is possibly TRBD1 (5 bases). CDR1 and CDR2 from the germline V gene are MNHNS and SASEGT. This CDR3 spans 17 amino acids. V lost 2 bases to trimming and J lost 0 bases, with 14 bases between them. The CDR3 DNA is TGTGCCAGCAGTGAAATGAAGGGGTTCGGTAGCAATCAGCCCCAGCATTTT. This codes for CASSEMKGFGSNQPQHF.

CDR3 region: CASSLGQPVPQETQYF. CDR3 nucleotides: TGCGCCAGCAGCTTGGGACAGCCGGTTCCCCAAGAGACCCAGTACTTC. The chain employs TRBV5-1 and TRBJ2-5; a weak D match, TRBD1 (5 bases). Trimming shortened V by 0 bases and J by 1 base, and 13 bases separated the two germline ends. This CDR3 has 16 residues. Looked up from germline, CDR1 is SGHRS and CDR2 is YFSETQ.

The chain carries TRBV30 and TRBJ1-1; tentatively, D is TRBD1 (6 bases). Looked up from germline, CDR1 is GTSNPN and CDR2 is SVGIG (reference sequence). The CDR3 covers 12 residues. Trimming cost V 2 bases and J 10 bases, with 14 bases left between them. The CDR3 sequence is CAWSPQQGPAFF. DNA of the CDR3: TGTGCCTGGAGTCCTCAACAGGGTCCAGCTTTCTTT.

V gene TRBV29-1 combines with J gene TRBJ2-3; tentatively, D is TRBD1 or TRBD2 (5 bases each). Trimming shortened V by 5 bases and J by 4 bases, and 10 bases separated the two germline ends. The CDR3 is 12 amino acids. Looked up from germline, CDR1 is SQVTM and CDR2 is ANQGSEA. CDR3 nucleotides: TGCAGCGTTCTGGGGGTCGCAGATACGCAGTATTTT. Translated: CSVLGVADTQYF.

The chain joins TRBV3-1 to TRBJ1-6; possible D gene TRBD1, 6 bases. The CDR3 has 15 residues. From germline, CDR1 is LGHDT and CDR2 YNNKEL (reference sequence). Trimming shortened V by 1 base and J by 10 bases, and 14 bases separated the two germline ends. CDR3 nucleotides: TGTGCCAGCAGCCAAGGTACAGGGAATCGATCACCCCTCCACTTT. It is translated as CASSQGTGNRSPLHF.

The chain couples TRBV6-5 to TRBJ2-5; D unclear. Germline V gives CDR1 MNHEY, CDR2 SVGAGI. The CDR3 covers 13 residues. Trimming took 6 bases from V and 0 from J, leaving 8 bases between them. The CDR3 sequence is CASSGRNQETQYF. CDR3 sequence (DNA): TGTGCCAGCAGCGGACGGAACCAAGAGACCCAGTACTTC.

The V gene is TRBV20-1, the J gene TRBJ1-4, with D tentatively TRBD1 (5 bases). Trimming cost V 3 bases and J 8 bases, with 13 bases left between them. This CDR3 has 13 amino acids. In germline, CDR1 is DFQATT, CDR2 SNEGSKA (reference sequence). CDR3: CSASVRGEEKLFF. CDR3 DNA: TGCAGTGCTAGCGTGCGGGGCGAGGAAAAACTGTTTTTT.

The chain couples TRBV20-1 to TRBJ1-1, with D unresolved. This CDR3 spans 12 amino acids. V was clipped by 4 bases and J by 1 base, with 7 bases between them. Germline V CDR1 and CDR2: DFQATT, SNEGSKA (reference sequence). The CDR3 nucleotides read TGCAGTGCTACACACCCGAACACTGAAGCTTTCTTT. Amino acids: CSATHPNTEAFF.

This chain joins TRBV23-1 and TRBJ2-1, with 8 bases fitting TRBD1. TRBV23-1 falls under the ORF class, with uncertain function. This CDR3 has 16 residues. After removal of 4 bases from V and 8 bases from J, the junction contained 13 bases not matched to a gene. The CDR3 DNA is TGCGCCAGCAGTCGATTCGGGACAGGCGTTAGGGATGAGCAGTTCTTC. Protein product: CASSRFGTGVRDEQFF.

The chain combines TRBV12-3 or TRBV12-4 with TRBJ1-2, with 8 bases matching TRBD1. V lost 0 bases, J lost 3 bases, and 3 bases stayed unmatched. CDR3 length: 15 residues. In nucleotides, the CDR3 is TGTGCCAGCAGTTTAGCCTCAGGGGGCCACTATGGCTACACCTTC. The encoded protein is CASSLASGGHYGYTF.

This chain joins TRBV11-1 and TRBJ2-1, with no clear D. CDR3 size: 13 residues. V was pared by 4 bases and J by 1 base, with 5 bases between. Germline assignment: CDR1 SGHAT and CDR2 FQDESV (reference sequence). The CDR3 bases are TGTGCCAGCAGCTCGAGTTCCTACAATGAGCAGTTCTTC. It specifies CASSSSSYNEQFF.

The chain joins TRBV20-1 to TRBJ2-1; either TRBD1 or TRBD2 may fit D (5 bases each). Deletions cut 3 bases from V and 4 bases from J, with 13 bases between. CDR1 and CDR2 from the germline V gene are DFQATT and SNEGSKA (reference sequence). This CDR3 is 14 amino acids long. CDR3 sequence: CSASWGRGYNEQFF. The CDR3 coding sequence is TGCAGTGCTAGTTGGGGGAGAGGTTACAATGAGCAGTTCTTC.